The entry that follows covers one T cell receptor beta chain sequence. Method: immunoSEQ multiplex PCR; TCRdb's copy keeps in-frame clones and lacks some. The table includes 97,000 or so clones, 90% detected once. The data stem from a study of blood T cell repertoires in COVID-19. The J segment lost 10 bases and the V segment lost 2 bases, leaving 7 bases of the junction unmatched. The CDR3 extends over 15 amino acids. Germline V gives CDR1 MRHNA, CDR2 SNTAGT. The TCR originated in a man in his sixties with acute or convalescent COVID-19. The J gene is TRBJ2-1, the V gene TRBV6-4; 11 positions match TRBD2. Material: peripheral blood. In DNA, the CDR3 is TGTGCCAGCAGTGACGGTAGCGGGGGGGCTCGGGAGCAGTTCTTC. Protein product: CASSDGSGGAREQFF.